The 5 T cell receptor beta chains below all came from one sample that was sequenced in a study of blood T cell repertoires in COVID-19. TCRdb's copy holds only in-frame clones and misses some; the assay was immunoSEQ multiplex PCR. Here the sample spans 150,000 or so clones, around 90% being singletons. The material sequenced was PBMCs or T cells enriched from blood (not recorded which). These receptors originate from a woman in her 40s who had been exposed to COVID-19.

The chain carries TRBV4-3 and TRBJ2-1, with 11 bases fitting TRBD1. The V segment lost 1 base and the J segment 8 bases; nucleotides outside the gene matches: 10. Germline V lookup: CDR1 LGHNA, CDR2 YSLEER. The CDR3 has 17 residues. CDR3 DNA sequence: TGCGCCAGCAGCCAAGCGCTTCCGGGACAGGGGGACCATGAGCAGTTCTTC. Translated: CASSQALPGQGDHEQFF.

V and J are TRBV7-8 and TRBJ2-7; 8 nucleotides match TRBD2. The V gene's germline CDR1 is SGHVS and CDR2 FQNEAQ. J gave up 5 bases and V 0 bases, and 6 bases lay outside the gene matches. This CDR3 spans 15 amino acids. The CDR3 region is CASSLAIGRVHEQYF. Written as DNA, the CDR3 is TGTGCCAGCAGCTTAGCGATCGGGAGGGTCCACGAGCAGTACTTC.

The V and J genes are TRBV5-1 and TRBJ1-2, with D possibly TRBD1 on 5 matching bases. Looked up from germline, CDR1 is SGHRS and CDR2 is YFSETQ. The CDR3 runs to 15 residues. The V end lost 2 bases, the J end lost 0 bases, and 11 bases lay between the germline ends. The CDR3 DNA reads TGCGCCAGCAGCTTTGACAGCTCTTCTAACTATGGCTACACCTTC. Residues: CASSFDSSSNYGYTF.

The chain carries TRBV10-1 and TRBJ1-1; a possible D gene is TRBD1 (6 bases). There are 14 residues in the CDR3. The germline V and J ends were trimmed by 1 base and 1 base, with 7 bases remaining between them. CDR1 and CDR2 from the germline V gene are WNHNN and SYGVQD (reference sequence). CDR3: CASSEYRENTEAFF. The CDR3 region has the DNA TGCGCCAGCAGTGAGTACAGGGAGAACACTGAAGCTTTCTTT.

The chain employs TRBV6-5 and TRBJ1-1, with D maybe TRBD1 (5 bases). This CDR3 is built from 13 residues. Germline lookup yields CDR1 MNHEY and CDR2 SVGAGI. V shed 5 bases and J shed 7 bases, with 14 bases lying between them. This chain's CDR3 is CASSPDRLSEAFF. The CDR3 DNA reads as TGTGCCAGCAGTCCTGACAGATTGAGTGAAGCTTTCTTT.